Below, 12 T cell receptor beta chains from the same sample are listed, as sequenced in a study of blood T cells in healthy people across ages. Then a second PCR, running about 6 to 12 cycles, was carried out with a sample-barcoded 5' primer and a J-beta primer mix. TCRdb redid the calling of the 5' RACE reads with MiXCR, one entry per CDR3 protein. Of about 840,000 distinct CDR3 sequences in the sample, around 29% were seen once. These same data were also listed under a study on T cells of mothers and their children.

Sample: blood. These receptors all stem from a woman between 40 and 55 years old in good health.

The rearrangement joins TRBV6-6 to TRBJ2-3; 7 bases are a match to TRBD2. CDR1 MNHNY and CDR2 SVGAGI come from the germline V gene (reference sequence). Trimming took 6 bases from V and 4 from J; bases not matched to a gene: 7. This CDR3 spans 14 amino acids. CDR3 nucleotides: TGTGCCAGCAGGTCGGGGGGACGGCCAGATACGCAGTATTTT. Amino acids: CASRSGGRPDTQYF.

The V and J genes are TRBV7-9 and TRBJ2-2, with D possibly being TRBD2 (5 bases). V lost 11 bases, J lost 6 bases, and 16 bases lay in between. This CDR3 region has 13 residues. Looked up from germline, CDR1 is SEHNR and CDR2 is FQNEAQ (reference sequence). CDR3 coding DNA: TGTGCCGACCAGGACTCCGGCCCCGGGGAGCTGTTTTTT. Translated, it gives CADQDSGPGELFF. Full variable domain (outside the CDR3, taken from reference TRBV7-9 and TRBJ2-2): DTGVSQNPRHKITKRGQNVTFRCDPISEHNRLYWYRQTLGQGPEFLTYFQNEAQLEKSRLLSDRFSAERPKGSFSTLEIQRTEQGDSAMYLCADQDSGPGELFFGEGSRLTVL.

This clonotype was counted ten times or more. V gene TRBV7-2 combines with J gene TRBJ2-7; the match to TRBD2 covers 10 bases. Trimming cost V 3 bases and J 1 base; bases outside gene matches: 3. This CDR3 region has 15 residues. Germline-derived CDR1 and CDR2 are SGHTA and FQGNSA. CDR3 DNA sequence: TGTGCCAGCAGCTTTGAACTAGCGGGGTCCTACGAGCAGTACTTC. Residues: CASSFELAGSYEQYF.

The chain links TRBV5-1 to TRBJ1-2; 7 nucleotides line up with TRBD1. Per the germline V gene, CDR1 is SGHRS and CDR2 is YFSETQ. The CDR3 is 14 amino acids. J lost 3 bases, V lost 5 bases, and 7 bases had no gene match. The CDR3 region is CASRTGEADYGYTF. The DNA for the CDR3 is TGCGCCAGCAGAACAGGGGAGGCAGACTATGGCTACACCTTC.

V is TRBV28 and J is TRBJ2-7, with D tentatively TRBD2 (5 bases). The CDR3 has 13 amino acids. V was pared by 5 bases and J by 4 bases, with 12 bases between. Germline CDR1 and CDR2: MDHEN and SYDVKM. Written as DNA, the CDR3 is TGTGCCAGCAGTCGAGGGATCGGTTACGAGCAGTACTTC. It specifies CASSRGIGYEQYF.

CDR3 nucleotides: TGCGCCAGCACCAACCCAGGGTCGTCCGTGGCCGGGGAGCTGTTTTTT. It specifies CASTNPGSSVAGELFF. This chain uses TRBV5-1 with TRBJ2-2; the D gene is possibly TRBD1 (5 bases). V gave up 6 bases and J gave up 6 bases, with 21 bases separating them. The CDR3 has 16 amino acids. Germline CDR1 is SGHRS and CDR2 is YFSETQ. The whole variable domain, remainder taken from reference TRBV5-1 and TRBJ2-2, is KAGVTQTPRYLIKTRGQQVTLSCSPISGHRSVSWYQQTPGQGLQFLFEYFSETQRNKGNFPGRFSGRQFSNSRSEMNVSTLELGDSALYLCASTNPGSSVAGELFFGEGSRLTVL.

This clonotype occurred a few times. The V call is TRBV12-3 or TRBV12-4, the J call TRBJ2-5; D might be TRBD2 (5 bases). V dropped 3 bases and J dropped 3 bases, with 8 bases sitting between them. CDR3 size: 13 residues. The CDR3 here is CASSFYGEETQYF. In DNA form, the CDR3 reads TGTGCCAGCAGTTTTTACGGGGAAGAGACCCAGTACTTC.

This clonotype has a single count. The V call is TRBV21-1, the J call TRBJ2-7; whether TRBD2, the table's D call, matches the DNA was not checked. TRBV21-1 is classified as a pseudogene. The CDR3 extends over 15 amino acids. CDR3 loop: CASSSSGGLYNEQYF. Written as DNA, the CDR3 is TGTGCCAGCAGCTCCAGCGGGGGGCTCTACAATGAGCAGTACTTC.

This clonotype has a handful of counts. V is TRBV7-6 and J is TRBJ2-7, with 7 bases lining up with TRBD1. V dropped 2 bases and J dropped 0; count of bases not matched to a gene: 13. The CDR3 consists of 18 residues. CDR1 SGHVS and CDR2 FNYEAQ come from the germline V gene. CDR3 DNA sequence: TGTGCCAGCAGCTTACGGCTATTGGGACAGCCCGACTCCTACGAGCAGTACTTC. Translating gives CASSLRLLGQPDSYEQYF.

This clonotype was seen more than once but under ten times. The CDR3 DNA reads TGCAGTGCTCCCATCCGGACAGGGTCGAGCACTGAAGCTTTCTTT. Translated: CSAPIRTGSSTEAFF. The chain combines TRBV20-1 with TRBJ1-1, with TRBD1 identical over 8 bases. The CDR3 has 15 amino acids. In germline, CDR1 is DFQATT, CDR2 SNEGSKA (reference sequence). V lost 5 bases and J lost 4; bases outside the gene matches: 12.

The gene calls are TRBV27 and TRBJ1-2; 7 positions agree with TRBD1. This CDR3 comprises 18 residues. The germline V gene encodes CDR1 MNHEY and CDR2 SMNVEV (reference sequence). V lost 4 bases, J lost 4 bases, and 18 bases stayed unmatched. The CDR3 nucleotides read TGTGCCAGCAGTTCCTGGTCGAGCGAACAGGGGAGGATCTATGGCTACACCTTC. Its protein is CASSSWSSEQGRIYGYTF.

This clonotype was observed many times. The CDR3 spells CASSPGGTQRRYNEQFF. CDR3 DNA: TGTGCCAGCAGCCCAGGAGGGACCCAACGGCGCTACAATGAGCAGTTCTTC. This chain uses TRBV7-2 with TRBJ2-1, with D perhaps TRBD2 (6 bases). Germline CDR1 SGHTA, CDR2 FQGNSA. This CDR3 has 17 residues. With 5 bases removed from V and 3 bases from J, the gap between germline ends came to 20 bases.